This T cell receptor (beta chain) was identified in a study of monozygotic twins with inflammatory bowel disease. Regarding the study as a whole: Especially with disease activity, IBD patients had fewer clonotypes in common with others than healthy twins did.

Turning to this clonotype: Its antigen remains unidentified.

cDNA encoding TCRalpha and TCRbeta underwent two nested PCRs of approximately 17 and 9 cycles, each of which was followed by bead purification. TCRdb re-called the 5' RACE reads; one entry per CDR3 protein, DNA not given. In total, the table holds 300,000 to 400,000 distinct CDR3 sequences. This TCR was recovered from a human donor with ulcerative colitis or Crohn's disease, or a healthy co-twin of an affected twin (not recorded which). Source material: blood.

The CDR3 reads CASSPLRTGNTEAFF. The chain links TRBV6-2 or TRBV6-3 to TRBJ1-1; the D call from TCRdb, TRBD1, cannot be confirmed without DNA. The germline V gene has CDR1 MNHEY and CDR2 SVGEGT. CDR3 size: 15 residues.